Sequencing of this T cell receptor (beta chain) was carried out in a study of cytomegalovirus exposure and HLA in healthy donors. It was with 60 Vbeta and 13 Jbeta primers that the PCR ran. Profiled with immunoSEQ multiplex PCR; TCRdb holds only in-frame clones, not every one. The sample shows 110,000 or so clones, approximately 69% of them seen only once. Concerning this clone: Antigen specificity is unknown.

Looked up from germline, CDR1 is SGHRS and CDR2 is YFSETQ. The V gene lost 1 base and the J gene lost 2 bases, with 7 bases spanning the gap. CDR3 size: 15 residues. Study-wide findings and caveats: A previous analysis found most TCR beta V segments productive roughly 87% or roughly 30% of the time.

This receptor was obtained from a woman between 40 and 50 years old in good health and CMV-seropositive. The rearrangement links TRBV5-1 to TRBJ2-6, with D tentatively TRBD1 (5 bases). Sequencing was carried out using PBMCs. CDR3 protein: CASSLQGAGANVLTF. Here the CDR3 DNA reads TGCGCCAGCAGCTTGCAAGGGGCTGGGGCCAACGTCCTGACTTTC.